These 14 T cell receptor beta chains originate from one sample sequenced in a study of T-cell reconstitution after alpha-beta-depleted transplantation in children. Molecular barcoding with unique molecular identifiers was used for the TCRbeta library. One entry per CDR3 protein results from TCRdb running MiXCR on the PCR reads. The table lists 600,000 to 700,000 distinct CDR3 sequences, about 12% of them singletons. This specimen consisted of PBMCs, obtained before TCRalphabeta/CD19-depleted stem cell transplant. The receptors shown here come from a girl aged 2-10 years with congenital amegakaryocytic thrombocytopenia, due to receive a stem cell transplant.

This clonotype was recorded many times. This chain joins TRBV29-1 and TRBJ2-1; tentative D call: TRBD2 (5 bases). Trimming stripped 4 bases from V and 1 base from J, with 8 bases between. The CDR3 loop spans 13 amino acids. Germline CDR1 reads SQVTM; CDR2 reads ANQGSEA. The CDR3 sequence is CSVARDSYNEQFF. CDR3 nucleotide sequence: TGCAGCGTTGCCCGGGATTCCTACAATGAGCAGTTCTTC.

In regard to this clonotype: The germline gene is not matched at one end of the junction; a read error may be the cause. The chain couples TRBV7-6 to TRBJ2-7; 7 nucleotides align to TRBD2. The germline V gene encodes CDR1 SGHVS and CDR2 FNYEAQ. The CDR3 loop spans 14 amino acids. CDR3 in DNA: TGTGCCAGCAGCCCCAGGGTGGGAGGGTACGCGCAGTACTTC. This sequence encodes CASSPRVGGYAQYF.

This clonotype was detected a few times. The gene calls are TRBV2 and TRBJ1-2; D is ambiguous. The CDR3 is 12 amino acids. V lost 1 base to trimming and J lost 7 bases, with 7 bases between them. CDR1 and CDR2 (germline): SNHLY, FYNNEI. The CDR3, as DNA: TGTGCCAGCAGTGAAGATTACGTTGGCTACACCTTC. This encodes CASSEDYVGYTF.

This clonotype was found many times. CDR3 DNA: TGCAGCGTGCCGGGACAGGGCAAATCCCGGTACAATGAGCAGTTCTTC. Translating it yields CSVPGQGKSRYNEQFF. The V and J genes are TRBV29-1 and TRBJ2-1; 9 bases line up with TRBD1. The junction had 13 bases not matched to a gene; V was cut back by 6 bases and J by 4 bases. This CDR3 contains 16 residues. Germline lookup yields CDR1 SQVTM and CDR2 ANQGSEA.

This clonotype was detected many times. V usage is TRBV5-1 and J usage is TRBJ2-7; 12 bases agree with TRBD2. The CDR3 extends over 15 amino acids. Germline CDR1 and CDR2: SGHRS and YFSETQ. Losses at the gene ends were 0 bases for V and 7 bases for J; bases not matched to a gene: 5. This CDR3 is CASSLALAGGSEQYF. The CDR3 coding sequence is TGCGCCAGCAGCTTGGCCCTAGCGGGAGGGTCGGAGCAGTACTTC. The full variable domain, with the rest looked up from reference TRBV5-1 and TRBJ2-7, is KAGVTQTPRYLIKTRGQQVTLSCSPISGHRSVSWYQQTPGQGLQFLFEYFSETQRNKGNFPGRFSGRQFSNSRSEMNVSTLELGDSALYLCASSLALAGGSEQYFGPGTRLTVT.

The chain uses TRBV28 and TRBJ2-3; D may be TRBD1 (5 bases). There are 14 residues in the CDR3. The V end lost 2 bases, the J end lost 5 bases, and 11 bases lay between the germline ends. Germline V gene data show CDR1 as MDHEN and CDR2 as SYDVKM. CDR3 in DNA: TGTGCCAGCAGTTTAGGGGCTTCCCTAGATACGCAGTATTTT. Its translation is CASSLGASLDTQYF.

CDR3 loop: CASRRDASYEQYF. The CDR3 nucleotides are TGTGCCAGCAGAAGAGATGCTAGCTACGAGCAGTACTTC. The chain employs TRBV7-9 and TRBJ2-7, with D uncertain. This CDR3 is built from 13 residues. Germline lookup yields CDR1 SEHNR and CDR2 FQNEAQ (reference sequence). The V end was cut by 6 bases, the J end by 3 bases, with 12 bases between.

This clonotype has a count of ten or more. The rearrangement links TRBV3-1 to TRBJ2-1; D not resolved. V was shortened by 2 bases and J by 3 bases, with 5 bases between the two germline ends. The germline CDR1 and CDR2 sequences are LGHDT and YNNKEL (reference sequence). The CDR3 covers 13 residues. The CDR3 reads CASSQYGYNEQFF. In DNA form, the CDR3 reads TGTGCCAGCAGCCAATACGGCTACAATGAGCAGTTCTTC.

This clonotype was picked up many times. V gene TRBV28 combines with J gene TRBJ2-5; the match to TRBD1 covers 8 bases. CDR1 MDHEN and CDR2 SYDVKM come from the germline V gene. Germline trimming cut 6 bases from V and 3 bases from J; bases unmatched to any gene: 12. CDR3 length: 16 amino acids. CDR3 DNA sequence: TGTGCCAGCAGGCGTAGACAGGGGCTTGACAAAGAGACCCAGTACTTC. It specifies CASRRRQGLDKETQYF.

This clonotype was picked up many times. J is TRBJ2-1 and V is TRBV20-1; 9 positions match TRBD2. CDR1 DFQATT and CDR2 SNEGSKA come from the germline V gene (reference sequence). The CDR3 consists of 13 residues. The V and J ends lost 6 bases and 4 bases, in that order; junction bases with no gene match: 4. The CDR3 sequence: CSAGLAIYNEQFF. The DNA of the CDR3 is TGCAGTGCAGGACTAGCGATTTACAATGAGCAGTTCTTC.

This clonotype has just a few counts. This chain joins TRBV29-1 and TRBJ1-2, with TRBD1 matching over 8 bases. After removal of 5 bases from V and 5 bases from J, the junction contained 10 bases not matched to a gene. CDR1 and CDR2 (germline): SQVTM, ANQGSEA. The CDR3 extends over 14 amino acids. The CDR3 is CSVLDRVYFYGYTF. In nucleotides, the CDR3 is TGCAGCGTTCTGGACAGGGTATATTTTTATGGCTACACCTTC.

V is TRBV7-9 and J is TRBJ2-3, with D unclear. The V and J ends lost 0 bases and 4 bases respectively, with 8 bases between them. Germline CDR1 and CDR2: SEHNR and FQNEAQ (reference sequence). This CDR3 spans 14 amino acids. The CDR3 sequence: CASSLAPPADTQYF. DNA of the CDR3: TGTGCCAGCAGCTTAGCCCCACCAGCAGATACGCAGTATTTT.

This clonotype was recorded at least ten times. Here the CDR3 DNA reads TGCAGTGCTAGACCATCTGGGGCCAACGTCCTGACTTTC. Its translation is CSARPSGANVLTF. The genes are TRBV20-1 and TRBJ2-6, with unresolved D. Trimming left V 2 bases short and J 1 base short, with 3 bases between. The CDR3 sequence is 13 residues long. The germline gives CDR1 DFQATT, CDR2 SNEGSKA (reference sequence).

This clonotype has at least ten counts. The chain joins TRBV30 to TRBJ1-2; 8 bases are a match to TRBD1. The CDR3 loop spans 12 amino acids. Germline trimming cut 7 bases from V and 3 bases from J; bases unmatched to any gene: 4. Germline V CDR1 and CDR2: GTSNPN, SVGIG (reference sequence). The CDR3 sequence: CALDRDDYGYTF. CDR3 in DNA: TGTGCCTTGGACAGGGATGACTATGGCTACACCTTC.